This TCR beta chain was sequenced during a study of T cells in Graves' hyperthyroidism and ophthalmopathy. A remark on this clonotype: The target antigen is unknown.

Points from the study as a whole: Blood also carried most thyroid clonotypes expanded above 0.001. Model-based prediction identified ophthalmopathy a median 6.5 months prior to its onset.

These patients, aged 18 to 65, had recently diagnosed hyperthyroidism lasting under 2 months. Diagnoses used clinical symptoms, serum thyroxine and TRAb, thyroid ultrasound and orbital computed tomography. The length of the CDR3 is 16 residues. Trimming pared 7 bases from V and 0 bases from J, leaving 16 bases between. Per the germline V gene, CDR1 is ENHRY and CDR2 is SYGVKD. RNA transcripts were the template for amplifying TCR beta CDR3 regions. First-round RT-PCR of the TCR CDR3 relied on the HTBI primer set. TCRdb reprocessed the multiplex PCR reads with MiXCR, giving one entry per CDR3 protein. The table has 300,000 to 350,000 distinct CDR3 sequences, about 20% seen once; the top ten hold less than 65%.

This clonotype was obtained from a woman aged 45-65 years with Graves' hyperthyroidism. The sample consisted of blood. The chain couples TRBV10-3 to TRBJ1-3; D remains unclear. The CDR3 region is CAITETPLNSGNTIYF. DNA of the CDR3: TGTGCCATCACCGAGACACCGTTGAACTCTGGAAACACCATATATTTT.